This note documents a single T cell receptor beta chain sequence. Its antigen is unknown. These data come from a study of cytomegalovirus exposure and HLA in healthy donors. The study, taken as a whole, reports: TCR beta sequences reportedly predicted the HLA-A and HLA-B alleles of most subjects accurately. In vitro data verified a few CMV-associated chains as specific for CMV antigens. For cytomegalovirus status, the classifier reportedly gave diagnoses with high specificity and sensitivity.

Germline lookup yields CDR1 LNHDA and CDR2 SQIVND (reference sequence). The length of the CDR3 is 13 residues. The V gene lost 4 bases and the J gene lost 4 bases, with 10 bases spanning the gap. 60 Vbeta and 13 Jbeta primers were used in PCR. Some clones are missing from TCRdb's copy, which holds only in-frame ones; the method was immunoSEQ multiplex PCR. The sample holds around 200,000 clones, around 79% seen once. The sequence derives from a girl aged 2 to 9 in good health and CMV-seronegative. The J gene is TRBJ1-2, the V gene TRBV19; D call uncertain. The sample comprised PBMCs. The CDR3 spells CASSTILFYGYTF. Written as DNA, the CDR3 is TGTGCCAGTAGTACTATCCTCTTCTATGGCTACACCTTC.